This TCR beta chain is from a study of T cell responses to AZD1222 COVID-19 vaccine. The data were produced by immunoSEQ multiplex PCR, yet TCRdb's version contains in-frame clones alone and is incomplete. This table holds 90,000 to 150,000 clones, roughly 90% found once. The input for sequencing was peripheral blood, taken on day 0 of AZD1222 vaccination. The receptor's source is an adult in good health.

The DNA for the CDR3 is TGTGCCAGCAGCCAAGATCTGGTCGGCTCGGGCACTGAAGCTTTCTTT. Encoded protein: CASSQDLVGSGTEAFF. The chain couples TRBV14 to TRBJ1-1; D is unresolved. This CDR3 is 16 amino acids long. Trimming pared 0 bases from V and 4 bases from J, leaving 15 bases between. Germline lookup yields CDR1 SGHDN and CDR2 FVKESK.